This T cell receptor beta chain was sequenced for a study of blood T cell repertoires in COVID-19. Study-level background: COVID-19 samples collected from the United States, Italy and Spain covered acute and convalescent phases. Sample material is recorded as cDNA or gDNA derived from T cells, B-cell-depleted T cells, or PBMCs.

The CDR3 sequence is 12 residues long. The V end was cut by 6 bases, the J end by 11 bases, with 17 bases between. Germline V gives CDR1 GTSNPN, CDR2 SVGIG (reference sequence). Under the authors' procedure: How many nucleated cells were present was estimated from reference gene primer amplification. The data were produced by immunoSEQ multiplex PCR, yet TCRdb's version contains in-frame clones alone and is incomplete. That table supplies the V and J calls and clone size; D and trimming were determined from the DNA. The repertoire includes about 110,000 clones, 83% of them detected once, and 18% sits in the top ten.

J is TRBJ1-3 and V is TRBV30; D may be TRBD1 (6 bases). Sequenced sample: peripheral blood. This TCR derives from a woman aged 55-70 years with acute or convalescent COVID-19. CDR3 in amino acids: CACRDIEMAIYF. The CDR3 region has the DNA TGTGCCTGCCGGGACATTGAGATGGCCATATATTTT. The full variable domain, rest sourced from reference TRBV30 and TRBJ1-3, is SQTIHQWPATLVQPVGSPLSLECTVEGTSNPNLYWYRQAAGRGLQLLFYSVGIGQISSEVPQNLSASRPQDRQFILSSKKLLLSDSGFYLCACRDIEMAIYFGEGSWLTVV.